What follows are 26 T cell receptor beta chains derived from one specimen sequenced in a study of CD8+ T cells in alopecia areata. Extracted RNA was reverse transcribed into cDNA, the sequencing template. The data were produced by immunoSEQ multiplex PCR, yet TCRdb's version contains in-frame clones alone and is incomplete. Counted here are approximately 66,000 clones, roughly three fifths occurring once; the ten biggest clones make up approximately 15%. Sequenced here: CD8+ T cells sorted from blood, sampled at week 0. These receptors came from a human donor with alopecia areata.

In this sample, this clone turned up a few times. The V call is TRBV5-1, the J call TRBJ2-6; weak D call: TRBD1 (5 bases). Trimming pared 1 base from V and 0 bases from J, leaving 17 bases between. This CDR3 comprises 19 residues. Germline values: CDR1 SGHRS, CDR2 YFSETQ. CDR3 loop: CASSLSRLGEGSGANVLTF. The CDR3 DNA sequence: TGCGCCAGCAGCTTGTCTCGCCTAGGGGAAGGCTCTGGGGCCAACGTCCTGACTTTC.

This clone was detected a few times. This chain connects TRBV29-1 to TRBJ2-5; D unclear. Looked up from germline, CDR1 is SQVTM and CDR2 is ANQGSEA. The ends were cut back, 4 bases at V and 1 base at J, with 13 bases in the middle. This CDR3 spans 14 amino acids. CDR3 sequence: CSVGHYSLQETQYF. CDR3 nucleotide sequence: TGCAGCGTTGGACACTACTCACTCCAAGAGACCCAGTACTTC.

As DNA, the CDR3 is TGTGCCTGGAGTGGCGGTGTCCACGAGCAGTACTTC. Protein product: CAWSGGVHEQYF. The rearrangement links TRBV30 to TRBJ2-7; D remains unclear. This CDR3 is built from 12 residues. From germline, CDR1 is GTSNPN and CDR2 SVGIG (reference sequence). The V end lost 1 base, the J end lost 5 bases, and 9 bases lay between the germline ends.

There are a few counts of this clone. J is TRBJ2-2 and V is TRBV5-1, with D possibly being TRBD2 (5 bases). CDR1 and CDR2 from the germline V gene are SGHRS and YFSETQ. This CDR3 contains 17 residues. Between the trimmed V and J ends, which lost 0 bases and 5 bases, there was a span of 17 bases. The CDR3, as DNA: TGCGCCAGCAGCTTGGTGGATTGGCGAGAGGGTACCGGGGAGCTGTTTTTT. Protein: CASSLVDWREGTGELFF.

The CDR3 is CASSVGDGAYNEQFF. CDR3 DNA sequence: TGTGCCAGCAGCGTAGGGGACGGAGCCTACAATGAGCAGTTCTTC. This rearrangement joins TRBV9 to TRBJ2-1, with D possibly called TRBD1 or TRBD2 (5 bases each). Germline CDR1 reads SGDLS; CDR2 reads YYNGEE. Between the trimmed V and J ends, which lost 0 bases and 2 bases, there was a span of 9 bases. CDR3 length equals 15 residues.

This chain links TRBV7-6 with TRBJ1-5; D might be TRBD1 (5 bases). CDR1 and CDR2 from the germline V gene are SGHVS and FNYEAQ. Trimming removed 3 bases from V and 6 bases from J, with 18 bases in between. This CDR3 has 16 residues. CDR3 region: CASSLAGPRSGQPQHF. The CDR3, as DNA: TGTGCCAGCAGCTTGGCGGGGCCCCGCTCGGGTCAGCCCCAGCATTTT.

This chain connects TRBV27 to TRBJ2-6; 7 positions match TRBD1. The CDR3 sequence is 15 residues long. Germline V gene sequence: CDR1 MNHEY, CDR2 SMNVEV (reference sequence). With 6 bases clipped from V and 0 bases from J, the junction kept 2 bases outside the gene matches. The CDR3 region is CASRQGSSGANVLTF. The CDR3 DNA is TGTGCCAGCAGACAGGGGAGCTCTGGGGCCAACGTCCTGACTTTC.

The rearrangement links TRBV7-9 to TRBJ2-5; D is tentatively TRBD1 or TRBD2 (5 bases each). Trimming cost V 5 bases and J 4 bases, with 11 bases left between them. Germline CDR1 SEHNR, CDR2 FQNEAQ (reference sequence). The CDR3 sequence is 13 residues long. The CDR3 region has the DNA TGTGCCAGCAGCCGCAGGGACCCAGAGACCCAGTACTTC. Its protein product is CASSRRDPETQYF.

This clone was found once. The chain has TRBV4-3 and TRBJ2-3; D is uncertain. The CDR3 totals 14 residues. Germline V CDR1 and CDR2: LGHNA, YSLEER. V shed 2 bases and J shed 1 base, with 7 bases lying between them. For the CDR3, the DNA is TGCGCCAGCAGCCAAACAAGCGGCACAGATACGCAGTATTTT. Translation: CASSQTSGTDTQYF.

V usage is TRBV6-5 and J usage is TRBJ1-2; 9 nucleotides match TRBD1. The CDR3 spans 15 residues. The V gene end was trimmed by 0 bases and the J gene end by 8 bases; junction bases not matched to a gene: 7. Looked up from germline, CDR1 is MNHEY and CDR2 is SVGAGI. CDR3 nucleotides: TGTGCCAGCAGTTACTCTCCCGGGACAGGGCAAGGCTACACCTTC. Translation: CASSYSPGTGQGYTF.

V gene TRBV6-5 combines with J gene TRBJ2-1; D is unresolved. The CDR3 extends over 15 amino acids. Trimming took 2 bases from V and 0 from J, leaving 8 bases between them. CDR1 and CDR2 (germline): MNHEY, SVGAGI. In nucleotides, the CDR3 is TGTGCCAGCAGTTACCCCAAGAGCTCCTACAATGAGCAGTTCTTC. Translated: CASSYPKSSYNEQFF.

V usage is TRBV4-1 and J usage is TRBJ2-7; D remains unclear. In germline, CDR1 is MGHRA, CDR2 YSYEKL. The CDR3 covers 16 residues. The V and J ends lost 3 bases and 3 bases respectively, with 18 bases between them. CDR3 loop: CASSHEKGILFYEQYF. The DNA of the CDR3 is TGCGCCAGCAGCCACGAAAAGGGAATCCTATTCTACGAGCAGTACTTC.

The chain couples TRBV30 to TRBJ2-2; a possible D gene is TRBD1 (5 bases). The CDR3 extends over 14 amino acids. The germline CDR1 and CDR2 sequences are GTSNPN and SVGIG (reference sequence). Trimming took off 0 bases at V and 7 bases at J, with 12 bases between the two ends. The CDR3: CAWSVGSGNGELFF. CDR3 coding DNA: TGTGCCTGGAGTGTTGGGTCAGGGAACGGGGAGCTGTTTTTT.

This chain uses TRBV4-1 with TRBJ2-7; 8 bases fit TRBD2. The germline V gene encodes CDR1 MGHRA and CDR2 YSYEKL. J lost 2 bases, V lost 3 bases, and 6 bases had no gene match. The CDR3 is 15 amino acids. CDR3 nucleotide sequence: TGCGCCAGCAGCCAGGATACTAGCGGAGCCTACGAGCAGTACTTC. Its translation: CASSQDTSGAYEQYF.

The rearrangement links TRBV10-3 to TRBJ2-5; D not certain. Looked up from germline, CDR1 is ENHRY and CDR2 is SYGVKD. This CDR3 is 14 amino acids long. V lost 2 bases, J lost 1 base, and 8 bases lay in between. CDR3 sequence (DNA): TGTGCCATCAGTGAGGCTCGGTCCCAAGAGACCCAGTACTTC. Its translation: CAISEARSQETQYF.

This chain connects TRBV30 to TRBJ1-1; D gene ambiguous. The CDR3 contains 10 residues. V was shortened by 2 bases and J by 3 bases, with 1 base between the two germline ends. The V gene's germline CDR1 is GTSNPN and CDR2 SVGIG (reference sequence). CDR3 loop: CAWSYTEAFF. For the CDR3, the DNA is TGTGCCTGGAGTTACACTGAAGCTTTCTTT.

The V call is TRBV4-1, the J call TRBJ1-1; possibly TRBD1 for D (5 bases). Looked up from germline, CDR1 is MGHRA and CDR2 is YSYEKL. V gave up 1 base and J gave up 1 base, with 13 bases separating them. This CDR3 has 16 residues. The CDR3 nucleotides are TGCGCCAGCAGCCAAGTTCCACCAGGGCGGAACACTGAAGCTTTCTTT. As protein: CASSQVPPGRNTEAFF.

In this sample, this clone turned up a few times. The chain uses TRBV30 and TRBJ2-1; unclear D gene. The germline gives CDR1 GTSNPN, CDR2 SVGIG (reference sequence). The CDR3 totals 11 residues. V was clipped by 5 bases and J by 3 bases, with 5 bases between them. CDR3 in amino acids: CAWDHYNEQFF. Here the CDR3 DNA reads TGTGCCTGGGATCACTACAATGAGCAGTTCTTC.

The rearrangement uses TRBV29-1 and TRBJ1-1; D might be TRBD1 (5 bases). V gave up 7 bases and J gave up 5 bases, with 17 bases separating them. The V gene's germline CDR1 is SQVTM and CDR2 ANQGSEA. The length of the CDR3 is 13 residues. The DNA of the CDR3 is TGCAGCGCCTTTCAACCGGGGGGTACTGAAGCTTTCTTT. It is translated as CSAFQPGGTEAFF.

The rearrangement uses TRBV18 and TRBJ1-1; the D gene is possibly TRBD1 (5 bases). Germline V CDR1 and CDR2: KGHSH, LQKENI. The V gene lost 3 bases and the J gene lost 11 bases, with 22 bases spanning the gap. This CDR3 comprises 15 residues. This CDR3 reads CASSPSNPRVGLAFF. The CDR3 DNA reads TGTGCCAGCTCACCTTCGAACCCCAGGGTTGGCCTGGCTTTCTTT.

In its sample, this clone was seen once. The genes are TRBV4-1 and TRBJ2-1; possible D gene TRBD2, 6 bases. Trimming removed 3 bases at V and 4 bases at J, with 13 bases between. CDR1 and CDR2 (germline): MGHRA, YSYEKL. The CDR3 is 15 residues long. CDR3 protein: CASSHPDYYYNEQFF. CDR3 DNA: TGCGCCAGCAGCCACCCGGACTATTATTACAATGAGCAGTTCTTC.

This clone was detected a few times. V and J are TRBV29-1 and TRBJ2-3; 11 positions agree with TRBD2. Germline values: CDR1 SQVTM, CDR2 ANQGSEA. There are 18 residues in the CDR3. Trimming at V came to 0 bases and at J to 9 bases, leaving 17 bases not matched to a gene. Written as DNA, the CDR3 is TGCAGCGTTGAAGACGGGTCGTATGGGACTAGCGGCCCTGAGACGCAGTATTTT. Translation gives CSVEDGSYGTSGPETQYF.

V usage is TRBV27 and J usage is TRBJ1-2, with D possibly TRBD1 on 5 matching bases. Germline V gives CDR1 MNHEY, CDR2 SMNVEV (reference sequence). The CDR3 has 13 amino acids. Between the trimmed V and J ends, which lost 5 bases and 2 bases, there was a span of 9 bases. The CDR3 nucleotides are TGTGCCAGCAGTGTGACAGCGAACTATGGCTACACCTTC. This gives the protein CASSVTANYGYTF.

The CDR3 nucleotides read TGTGCCAGCAGCGTAGGGCTCCATAGGGAGACCCAGTACTTC. Translating it yields CASSVGLHRETQYF. The chain has TRBV9 and TRBJ2-5; D remains unclear. Germline values: CDR1 SGDLS, CDR2 YYNGEE. The CDR3 has 14 residues. V lost 0 bases and J 5 bases, leaving 11 bases between the germline ends.

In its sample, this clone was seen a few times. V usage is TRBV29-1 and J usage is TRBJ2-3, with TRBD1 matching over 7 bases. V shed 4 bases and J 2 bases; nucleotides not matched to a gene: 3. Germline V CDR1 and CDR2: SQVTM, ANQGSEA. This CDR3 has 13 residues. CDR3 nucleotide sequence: TGCAGCGTTGGGGACAGTAACACAGATACGCAGTATTTT. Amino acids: CSVGDSNTDTQYF.

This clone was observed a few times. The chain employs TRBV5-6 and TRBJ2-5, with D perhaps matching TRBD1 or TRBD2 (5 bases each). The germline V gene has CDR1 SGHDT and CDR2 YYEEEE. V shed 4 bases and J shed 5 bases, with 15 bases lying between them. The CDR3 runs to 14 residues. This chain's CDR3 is CASSPGTGEETQYF. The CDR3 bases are TGTGCCAGCAGCCCCGGGACCGGGGAGGAGACCCAGTACTTC.